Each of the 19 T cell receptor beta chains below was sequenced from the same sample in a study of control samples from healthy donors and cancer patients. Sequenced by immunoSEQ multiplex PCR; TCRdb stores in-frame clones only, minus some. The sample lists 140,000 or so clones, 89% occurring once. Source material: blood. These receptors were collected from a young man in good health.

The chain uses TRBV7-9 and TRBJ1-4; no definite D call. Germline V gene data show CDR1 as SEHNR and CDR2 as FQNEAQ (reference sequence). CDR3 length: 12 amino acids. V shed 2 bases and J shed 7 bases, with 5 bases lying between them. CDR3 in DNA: TGTGCCAGCAGCTTAAAAGCTGAAAAACTGTTTTTT. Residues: CASSLKAEKLFF.

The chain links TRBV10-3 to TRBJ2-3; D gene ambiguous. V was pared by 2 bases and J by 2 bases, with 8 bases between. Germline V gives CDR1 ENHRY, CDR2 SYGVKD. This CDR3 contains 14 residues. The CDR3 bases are TGTGCCATCAGTGAGACAGTTTCCACAGATACGCAGTATTTT. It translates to CAISETVSTDTQYF.

CDR3 nucleotides: TGTGCCAGCAGTTACGCGGGGGGGCTTCCCAATGAGCAGTTCTTC. This gives the protein CASSYAGGLPNEQFF. The chain combines TRBV6-5 with TRBJ2-1; 9 nucleotides align to TRBD2. The CDR3 has 15 residues. V shed 2 bases, J shed 6 bases, and the junction held 5 bases outside the gene matches. Germline V gene data show CDR1 as MNHEY and CDR2 as SVGAGI.

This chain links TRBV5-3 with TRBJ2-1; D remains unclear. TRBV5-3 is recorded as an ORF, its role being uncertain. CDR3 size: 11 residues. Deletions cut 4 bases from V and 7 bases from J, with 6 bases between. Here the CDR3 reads CARSPYNEQFF. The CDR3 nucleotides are TGTGCCAGAAGCCCTTATAATGAGCAGTTCTTC.

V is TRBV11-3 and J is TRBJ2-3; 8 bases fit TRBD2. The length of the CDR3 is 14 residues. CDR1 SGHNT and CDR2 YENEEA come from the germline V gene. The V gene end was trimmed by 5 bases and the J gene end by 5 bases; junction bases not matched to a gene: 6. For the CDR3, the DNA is TGTGCCAGCAGCCCCAGGCGGGGGGTAGATACGCAGTATTTT. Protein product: CASSPRRGVDTQYF.

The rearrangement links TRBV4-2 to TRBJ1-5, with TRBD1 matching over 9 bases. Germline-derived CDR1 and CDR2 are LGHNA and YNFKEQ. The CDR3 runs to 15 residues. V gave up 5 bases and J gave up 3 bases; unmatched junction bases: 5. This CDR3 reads CASSWTGVLNQPQHF. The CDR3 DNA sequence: TGTGCCAGCAGCTGGACAGGGGTTCTCAATCAGCCCCAGCATTTT.

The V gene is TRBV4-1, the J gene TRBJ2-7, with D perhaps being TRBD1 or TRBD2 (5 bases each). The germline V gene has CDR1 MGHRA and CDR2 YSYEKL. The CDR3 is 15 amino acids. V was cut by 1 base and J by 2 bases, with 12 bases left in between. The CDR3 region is CASSQGGSGAYEQYF. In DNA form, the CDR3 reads TGCGCCAGCAGCCAAGGGGGCAGCGGAGCCTACGAGCAGTACTTC.

The CDR3 nucleotides are TGTGCCAGCAGCTCCCTACCCGGCTCCTACAATGAGCAGTTCTTC. Its protein product is CASSSLPGSYNEQFF. The chain couples TRBV11-3 to TRBJ2-1; D unresolved. Germline V gives CDR1 SGHNT, CDR2 YENEEA. V was clipped by 4 bases and J by 0 bases, with 10 bases between them. The CDR3 has 15 residues.

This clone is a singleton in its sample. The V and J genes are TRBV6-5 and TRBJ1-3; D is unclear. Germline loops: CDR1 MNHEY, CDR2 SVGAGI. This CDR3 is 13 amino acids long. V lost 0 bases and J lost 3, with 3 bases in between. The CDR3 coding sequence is TGTGCCAGCAGTTACTCAGGTGGAAACACCATATATTTT. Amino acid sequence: CASSYSGGNTIYF.

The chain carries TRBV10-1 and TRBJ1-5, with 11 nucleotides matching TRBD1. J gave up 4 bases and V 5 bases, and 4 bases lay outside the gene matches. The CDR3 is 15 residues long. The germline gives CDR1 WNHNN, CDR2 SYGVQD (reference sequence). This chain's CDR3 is CASSWDRGWNQPQHF. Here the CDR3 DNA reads TGCGCCAGCAGTTGGGACAGGGGGTGGAATCAGCCCCAGCATTTT.

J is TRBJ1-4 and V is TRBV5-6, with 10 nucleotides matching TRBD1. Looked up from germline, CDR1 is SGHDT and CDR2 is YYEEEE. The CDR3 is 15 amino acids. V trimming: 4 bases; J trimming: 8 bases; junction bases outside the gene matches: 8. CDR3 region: CASSQPGQGSEKLFF. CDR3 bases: TGTGCCAGCAGCCAACCGGGACAGGGGTCCGAAAAACTGTTTTTT.

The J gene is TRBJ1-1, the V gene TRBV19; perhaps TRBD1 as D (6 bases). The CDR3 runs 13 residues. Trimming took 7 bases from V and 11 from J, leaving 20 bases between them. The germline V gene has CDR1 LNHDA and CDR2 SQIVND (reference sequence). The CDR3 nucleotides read TGTGCCAGTACCTCTCCCCCCAGGGGTGTTGCTTTCTTT. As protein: CASTSPPRGVAFF.

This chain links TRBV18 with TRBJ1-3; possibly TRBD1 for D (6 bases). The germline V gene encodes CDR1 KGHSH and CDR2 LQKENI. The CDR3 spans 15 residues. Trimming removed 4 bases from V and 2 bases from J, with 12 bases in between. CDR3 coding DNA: TGTGCCAGCTCACTCGGTCAGGGGCCTGGAAACACCATATATTTT. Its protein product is CASSLGQGPGNTIYF. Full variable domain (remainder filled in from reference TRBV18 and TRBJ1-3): NAGVMQNPRHLVRRRGQEARLRCSPMKGHSHVYWYRQLPEEGLKFMVYLQKENIIDESGMPKERFSAEFPKEGPSILRIQQVVRGDSAAYFCASSLGQGPGNTIYFGEGSWLTVV.

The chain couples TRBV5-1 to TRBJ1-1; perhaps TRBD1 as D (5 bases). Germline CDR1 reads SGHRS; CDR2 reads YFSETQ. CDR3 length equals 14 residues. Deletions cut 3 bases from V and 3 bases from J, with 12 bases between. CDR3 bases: TGCGCCAGCAGCTACTCATTGGGGGACACTGAAGCTTTCTTT. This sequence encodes CASSYSLGDTEAFF.

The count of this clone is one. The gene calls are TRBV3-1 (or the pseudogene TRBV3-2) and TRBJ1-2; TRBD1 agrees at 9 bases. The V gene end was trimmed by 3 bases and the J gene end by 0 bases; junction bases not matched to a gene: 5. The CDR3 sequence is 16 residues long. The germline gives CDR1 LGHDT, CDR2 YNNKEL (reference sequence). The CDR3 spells CASSQGTGLTNYGYTF. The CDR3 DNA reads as TGTGCCAGCAGCCAGGGGACAGGGTTGACTAACTATGGCTACACCTTC.

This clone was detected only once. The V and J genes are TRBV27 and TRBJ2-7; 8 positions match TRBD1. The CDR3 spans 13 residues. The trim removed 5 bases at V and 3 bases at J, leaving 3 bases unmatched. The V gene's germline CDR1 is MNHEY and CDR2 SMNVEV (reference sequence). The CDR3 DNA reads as TGTGCCAGCAGTCGCGGACAGGGCTACGAGCAGTACTTC. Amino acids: CASSRGQGYEQYF.

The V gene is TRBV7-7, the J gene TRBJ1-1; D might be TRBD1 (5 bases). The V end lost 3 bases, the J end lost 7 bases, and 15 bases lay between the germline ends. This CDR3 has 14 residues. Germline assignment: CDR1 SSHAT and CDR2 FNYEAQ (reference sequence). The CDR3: CASSFHQGLFEAFF. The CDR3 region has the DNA TGTGCCAGCAGCTTTCATCAGGGACTTTTTGAAGCTTTCTTT.

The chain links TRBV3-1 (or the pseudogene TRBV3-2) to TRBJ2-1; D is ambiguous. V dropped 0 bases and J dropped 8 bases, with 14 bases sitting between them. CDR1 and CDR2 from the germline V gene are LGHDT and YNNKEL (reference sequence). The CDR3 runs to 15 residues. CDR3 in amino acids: CASSQDPLVIDEQFF. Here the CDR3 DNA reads TGTGCCAGCAGCCAAGATCCCCTAGTTATCGATGAGCAGTTCTTC.

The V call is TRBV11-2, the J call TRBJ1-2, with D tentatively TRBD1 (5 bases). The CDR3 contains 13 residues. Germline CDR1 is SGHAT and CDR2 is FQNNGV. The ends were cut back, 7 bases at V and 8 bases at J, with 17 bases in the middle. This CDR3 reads CASTVRGSGGYTF. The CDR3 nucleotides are TGTGCCAGCACCGTACGGGGGTCCGGGGGCTACACCTTC. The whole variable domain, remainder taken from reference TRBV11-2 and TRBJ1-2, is EAGVAQSPRYKIIEKRQSVAFWCNPISGHATLYWYQQILGQGPKLLIQFQNNGVVDDSQLPKDRFSAERLKGVDSTLKIQPAKLEDSAVYLCASTVRGSGGYTFGSGTRLTVV.